A selection of T cell receptor beta chains follows, all from one sample in a study of OX40 agonist ivuxolimab in advanced cancers. The protocol was immunoSEQ multiplex PCR, while the TCRdb copy is restricted to in-frame clones and leaves out a portion. The sample holds tens of thousands of clones, approximately 85% seen once. Specimen: CD4+ or CD8+ T cells sorted from blood, collected in a trial of the OX40 agonist ivuxolimab. Receptors were obtained from an adult with an advanced solid tumor such as melanoma, head and neck, liver or kidney cancer. The CDR3 runs from the conserved cysteine through the conserved F or W. Each record gives: J gene, V gene, D gene, CDR3 length, clone size, CDR3 protein, CDR3 DNA. A D gene is named only where the DNA matches it firmly. Rows may omit the clone size; those that give it use once, few, many or a size class.

>TRBJ2-2|TRBV7-3|NA|13|NA
CASSRGNTGELFF
TGTGCCAGCAGCCGAGGGAACACCGGGGAGCTGTTTTTT
>TRBJ2-7|TRBV5-1|NA|14|NA
CASSLDRSSYEQYF
TGCGCCAGCAGCTTGGATAGGAGCTCCTACGAGCAGTACTTC
>TRBJ2-5|TRBV7-7|NA|13|once
CASRSSRKVTQYF
TGTGCTTCCCGCTCCTCCCGAAAGGTGACCCAGTACTTC
>TRBJ2-7|TRBV18|TRBD1|13|NA
CASEGQGGSEQYF
TGTGCCTCCGAGGGACAGGGTGGATCCGAGCAGTACTTC
>TRBJ1-3|TRBV2|NA|12|NA
CASRGERNTIYF
TGTGCCAGTAGGGGAGAACGAAACACCATATATTTT
>TRBJ2-2|TRBV14|TRBD2|15|once
CASSHLAGDTGELFF
TGTGCCAGCAGCCACTTAGCGGGAGACACCGGGGAGCTGTTTTTT
>TRBJ2-1|TRBV28|TRBD2|16|NA
CASSLTSGGLGDEQFF
TGTGCCAGCAGTTTGACTAGCGGGGGCTTAGGGGATGAGCAGTTCTTC
>TRBJ1-1|TRBV7-2|NA|13|NA
CASSLTWGAEAFF
TGTGCCAGCAGCCTGACGTGGGGAGCTGAAGCTTTCTTT
>TRBJ1-1|TRBV13|NA|14|once
CASSAGHLNTEAFF
TGTGCCAGCAGCGCGGGACACTTGAACACTGAAGCTTTCTTT
>TRBJ1-5|TRBV7-9|TRBD1|14|NA
CASSSGGVHQPQHF
TGTGCCAGCAGCTCAGGGGGGGTGCATCAGCCCCAGCATTTT